This T cell receptor (beta chain) is from a study of blood T cell repertoires in COVID-19. Here immunoSEQ multiplex PCR was the method, and the copy in TCRdb shows in-frame clones only, minus some. The sample contains over 250,000 clones, more than 75% of which appear only once. Concerning this clone: A read error may account for a junction end that differs from germline.

The CDR3 length is 13 residues. Germline V gene sequence: CDR1 SSHAT, CDR2 FNYEAQ (reference sequence). This TCR derives from a woman aged 40 to 50 who had recovered from COVID-19. The sample consisted of peripheral blood. This chain links TRBV7-7 with TRBJ2-7; 7 bases map to TRBD2. This CDR3 reads CASSFTSDYEQYF. CDR3 sequence (DNA): TGTGCTAGCAGCTTCACTAGCGACTACGAGCAGTACTTC.